These 9 T cell receptor beta chains came from one sample sequenced in a study of cytomegalovirus exposure and HLA in healthy donors. Clones were sequenced by immunoSEQ multiplex PCR, and TCRdb holds only the in-frame ones, with some missing. Of almost 75,000 clones in the sample, about 85% were seen once. The sequenced material came from PBMCs. These receptors came from a young man in good health and CMV-seronegative.

V is TRBV7-9 and J is TRBJ2-3; maybe TRBD2 (6 bases). Trimming shortened V by 10 bases and J by 1 base, and 12 bases separated the two germline ends. Germline V gene data show CDR1 as SEHNR and CDR2 as FQNEAQ (reference sequence). The CDR3 covers 13 residues. This CDR3 is CANGLPGTDTQYF. The CDR3 nucleotides read TGTGCCAATGGACTACCCGGCACAGATACGCAGTATTTT.

The chain carries TRBV29-1 and TRBJ2-5; D gene uncertain. V was trimmed by 4 bases and J by 5 bases, leaving 8 bases between them. This CDR3 has 11 residues. CDR1 and CDR2 from the germline V gene are SQVTM and ANQGSEA. The CDR3 DNA sequence: TGCAGCGTTGTACCCCGGGAGACCCAGTACTTC. This sequence encodes CSVVPRETQYF. Filled out from reference TRBV29-1 and TRBJ2-5, the complete variable domain reads SAVISQKPSRDICQRGTSLTIQCQVDSQVTMMFWYRQQPGQSLTLIATANQGSEATYESGFVIDKFPISRPNLTFSTLTVSNMSPEDSSIYLCSVVPRETQYFGPGTRLLVL.

This chain connects TRBV25-1 to TRBJ2-3; 10 bases align to TRBD1. CDR1 is MGHDK and CDR2 is SYGVNS in the germline V gene. The CDR3 runs to 15 residues. Trimming at V came to 3 bases and at J to 5 bases, leaving 5 bases not matched to a gene. CDR3 protein: CASSDPRDRGDTQYF. In nucleotides, the CDR3 is TGTGCCAGCAGTGATCCTAGGGACAGGGGAGATACGCAGTATTTT.

V usage is TRBV9 and J usage is TRBJ2-1; 8 bases agree with TRBD2. Germline V gene data show CDR1 as SGDLS and CDR2 as YYNGEE. The V segment lost 0 bases and the J segment 0 bases; nucleotides outside the gene matches: 2. CDR3 length: 16 residues. The CDR3 DNA sequence: TGTGCCAGCAGCGTAGGTAGCGGGGCCTCCTACAATGAGCAGTTCTTC. Translating it yields CASSVGSGASYNEQFF. Full variable domain (rest looked up from reference TRBV9 and TRBJ2-1): DSGVTQTPKHLITATGQRVTLRCSPRSGDLSVYWYQQSLDQGLQFLIQYYNGEERAKGNILERFSAQQFPDLHSELNLSSLELGDSALYFCASSVGSGASYNEQFFGPGTRLTVL.

The chain couples TRBV7-2 to TRBJ2-5; possible D gene TRBD1, 6 bases. Per germline, CDR1 SGHTA and CDR2 FQGNSA. The CDR3 sequence is 14 residues long. V was pared by 4 bases and J by 4 bases, with 13 bases between. This chain's CDR3 is CASSSLGQPETQYF. The CDR3, as DNA: TGTGCCAGCAGCTCCCTAGGACAGCCAGAGACCCAGTACTTC.

There are a few counts of this clone. The chain combines TRBV5-1 with TRBJ2-5; D not certain. Germline values: CDR1 SGHRS, CDR2 YFSETQ. This CDR3 contains 13 residues. V was pared by 0 bases and J by 2 bases, with 5 bases between. The CDR3 protein is CASSLGVQETQYF. CDR3 nucleotide sequence: TGCGCCAGCAGCTTGGGCGTACAAGAGACCCAGTACTTC.

The chain carries TRBV7-3 and TRBJ1-5, with D hard to call. The length of the CDR3 is 13 residues. Looked up from germline, CDR1 is SGHTA and CDR2 is FQGTGA. V shed 5 bases and J shed 5 bases, with 10 bases lying between them. This CDR3 reads CASSASPDQPQHF. DNA of the CDR3: TGTGCCAGCAGCGCATCCCCGGATCAGCCCCAGCATTTT. Complete variable domain (other parts from reference TRBV7-3 and TRBJ1-5): GAGVSQTPSNKVTEKGKYVELRCDPISGHTALYWYRQSLGQGPEFLIYFQGTGAADDSGLPNDRFFAVRPEGSVSTLKIQRTERGDSAVYLCASSASPDQPQHFGDGTRLSIL.

This clone was seen only a few times. This rearrangement joins TRBV7-2 to TRBJ2-3; D not certain. The CDR3 totals 13 residues. Trimming shortened V by 2 bases and J by 6 bases, and 9 bases separated the two germline ends. From germline, CDR1 is SGHTA and CDR2 FQGNSA. The CDR3, as DNA: TGTGCCAGCAGCTTACCCAAATCCGATACGCAGTATTTT. Translation gives CASSLPKSDTQYF.

CDR3 sequence: CASSPLRASYNSPLHF. The CDR3 nucleotides are TGTGCCAGCAGTCCCCTGAGGGCCTCCTATAATTCACCCCTCCACTTT. This rearrangement joins TRBV27 to TRBJ1-6; D gene ambiguous. This CDR3 region has 16 residues. Germline lookup yields CDR1 MNHEY and CDR2 SMNVEV (reference sequence). V lost 5 bases and J lost 0, with 11 bases in between.